The 29 T cell receptor beta chains presented below share a single source sample, sequenced in a study of T cell repertoires in cytomegalovirus infection. MiXCR was run by TCRdb on the reads, yielding one entry per CDR3 protein. The top ten hold roughly 18% of the sample, which has about 230,000 distinct CDR3 sequences, approximately 22% seen once. Source material: CD8+ T cells from PBMCs. These receptors all come from a human donor in good health (CMV status not recorded). Some clones in this sample may be carry-over from other donors' samples.

V is TRBV9 and J is TRBJ2-7; TRBD2 might be the D (6 bases). The V gene lost 3 bases and the J gene lost 5 bases, with 9 bases spanning the gap. Germline lookup yields CDR1 SGDLS and CDR2 YYNGEE. CDR3 length equals 12 residues. The DNA of the CDR3 is TGTGCCAGCAGCGACGGGAGAAACGAGCAGTACTTC. It is translated as CASSDGRNEQYF.

The table lists this clonotype with many counts. This chain uses TRBV7-2 with TRBJ2-7, with D maybe TRBD2 (5 bases). Between the trimmed V and J ends, which lost 6 bases and 0 bases, there was a span of 12 bases. The V gene's germline CDR1 is SGHTA and CDR2 FQGNSA. This CDR3 has 14 residues. The CDR3 sequence is CASSWTSSSYEQYF. The CDR3 coding sequence is TGTGCCAGCAGTTGGACTTCCAGCTCCTACGAGCAGTACTTC.

In this sample, this clonotype turned up many times. V usage is TRBV6-5 and J usage is TRBJ2-1; D not certain. This CDR3 contains 15 residues. V lost 6 bases and J lost 1, with 13 bases in between. Germline V gives CDR1 MNHEY, CDR2 SVGAGI. Here the CDR3 reads CASSNVGSSYNEQFF. CDR3 nucleotides: TGTGCCAGCAGCAACGTGGGGTCTTCCTACAATGAGCAGTTCTTC.

In its sample, this clonotype was seen many times. The chain carries TRBV7-8 and TRBJ2-1; D is uncertain. V was pared by 4 bases and J by 6 bases, with 13 bases between. This CDR3 contains 14 residues. Germline values: CDR1 SGHVS, CDR2 FQNEAQ. In nucleotides, the CDR3 is TGTGCCAGCAGCTCCTTCTCCGCACCCAATGAGCAGTTCTTC. It is translated as CASSSFSAPNEQFF.

This clonotype has a handful of counts. The chain recombines TRBV5-1 with TRBJ1-1, with D uncertain. Germline V gene data show CDR1 as SGHRS and CDR2 as YFSETQ. This CDR3 has 14 residues. Trimming cost V 0 bases and J 4 bases, with 10 bases left between them. The CDR3 spells CASSLDSGSTEAFF. CDR3 bases: TGCGCCAGCAGCTTGGACAGTGGGAGCACTGAAGCTTTCTTT.

The chain uses TRBV19 and TRBJ2-7; TRBD1 matches at 10 bases. This CDR3 contains 15 residues. CDR1 is LNHDA and CDR2 is SQIVND in the germline V gene (reference sequence). The V gene end was trimmed by 3 bases and the J gene end by 4 bases; junction bases not matched to a gene: 6. The CDR3 is CASSMGQGSSYEQYF. CDR3 nucleotides: TGTGCCAGTAGTATGGGACAGGGGTCTAGTTACGAGCAGTACTTC.

This clonotype occurred many times. V gene TRBV7-9 combines with J gene TRBJ2-1, with D hard to call. The CDR3 spans 14 residues. The V end was cut by 1 base, the J end by 8 bases, with 12 bases between. In germline, CDR1 is SEHNR, CDR2 FQNEAQ (reference sequence). The CDR3 is CASSLGRRRDEQFF. CDR3 coding DNA: TGTGCCAGCAGCTTAGGTCGGCGGAGAGATGAGCAGTTCTTC. The full variable domain, its missing parts supplied by reference TRBV7-9 and TRBJ2-1, is DTGVSQNPRHKITKRGQNVTFRCDPISEHNRLYWYRQTLGQGPEFLTYFQNEAQLEKSRLLSDRFSAERPKGSFSTLEIQRTEQGDSAMYLCASSLGRRRDEQFFGPGTRLTVL.

This clonotype was counted a few times. CDR3 amino acids: CASSPGISNQPQHF. In DNA, the CDR3 is TGTGCCAGCAGCCCAGGCATTAGCAATCAGCCCCAGCATTTT. This chain connects TRBV7-6 to TRBJ1-5; D uncertain. Between the trimmed V and J ends, which lost 5 bases and 0 bases, there was a span of 8 bases. Germline V gene sequence: CDR1 SGHVS, CDR2 FNYEAQ. The CDR3 contains 14 residues.

This chain joins TRBV20-1 and TRBJ2-3; 14 bases align to TRBD2. The CDR3 covers 18 residues. Germline V gene lookup returns CDR1 DFQATT and CDR2 SNEGSKA (reference sequence). V shed 4 bases and J 4 bases; nucleotides not matched to a gene: 13. CDR3 nucleotides: TGCAGTGCTATCGGACTAGCGGGGGGCCTTGGAGAGGCAGATACGCAGTATTTT. It codes for CSAIGLAGGLGEADTQYF.

This clonotype was found many times. The chain uses TRBV20-1 and TRBJ1-5; 7 nucleotides agree with TRBD1. In germline, CDR1 is DFQATT, CDR2 SNEGSKA (reference sequence). V lost 1 base and J lost 6; bases outside the gene matches: 6. CDR3 length equals 14 residues. The CDR3 DNA reads TGCAGTGCTAGAGGCACAGGGGCGGCTCAGCCCCAGCATTTT. This codes for CSARGTGAAQPQHF.

The V call is TRBV6-1, the J call TRBJ2-7; 10 nucleotides align to TRBD2. The CDR3 covers 12 residues. Trimming took 8 bases from V and 7 from J; bases not matched to a gene: 5. Germline V gene sequence: CDR1 MNHNS, CDR2 SASEGT. In DNA form, the CDR3 reads TGTGCCAGCGCTAGCGGGGGTCGGGAGCAGTACTTC. Protein product: CASASGGREQYF.

This clonotype was recorded at least ten times. This chain connects TRBV7-2 to TRBJ2-7; the D is unclear. CDR3 size: 15 residues. Per germline, CDR1 SGHTA and CDR2 FQGNSA. Trimming removed 6 bases at V and 0 bases at J, with 15 bases between. CDR3 amino acids: CASSLPNSSSYEQYF. The CDR3 DNA is TGTGCCAGCAGTCTACCGAACTCCTCCTCCTACGAGCAGTACTTC.

This clonotype was detected ten times or more. The chain joins TRBV28 to TRBJ2-1; 12 bases are shared with TRBD2. V lost 3 bases and J lost 10; bases outside the gene matches: 4. In germline, CDR1 is MDHEN, CDR2 SYDVKM. The CDR3 extends over 14 amino acids. CDR3 residues: CASSLLAGGREQFF. The CDR3 nucleotides are TGTGCCAGCAGTTTGCTAGCGGGGGGGCGGGAGCAGTTCTTC.

This clonotype was observed a few times. This rearrangement joins TRBV28 to TRBJ2-5; tentative D call: TRBD2 (7 bases). This CDR3 has 17 residues. Between the trimmed V and J ends, which lost 4 bases and 2 bases, there was a span of 20 bases. The germline V gene has CDR1 MDHEN and CDR2 SYDVKM. CDR3 sequence: CASSYAPLGGGQETQYF. The CDR3 DNA reads as TGTGCCAGCAGTTATGCCCCCTTAGGGGGGGGTCAAGAGACCCAGTACTTC.

The chain is built from TRBV24-1 and TRBJ2-1; the match to TRBD2 covers 9 bases. V was clipped by 4 bases and J by 10 bases; unmatched bases: 13. The CDR3 runs 16 residues. Per germline, CDR1 KGHDR and CDR2 SFDVKD. The CDR3 is CATSDPASGAPWEQFF. The CDR3 coding sequence is TGTGCCACCAGTGACCCTGCTAGCGGGGCTCCTTGGGAGCAGTTCTTC.

A single count supports this clonotype. The rearrangement joins TRBV11-2 to TRBJ2-5; possibly TRBD1 or TRBD2 for D (5 bases each). CDR3 length equals 15 residues. V was shortened by 5 bases and J by 2 bases, with 15 bases between the two germline ends. CDR1 and CDR2 (germline): SGHAT, FQNNGV. The CDR3 spells CASSPGTVNQETQYF. CDR3 nucleotides: TGTGCCAGCAGCCCAGGGACCGTCAATCAAGAGACCCAGTACTTC.

In its sample, this clonotype was seen many times. The chain combines TRBV19 with TRBJ1-5, with D perhaps matching TRBD1 (5 bases). The CDR3 extends over 14 amino acids. V was shortened by 3 bases and J by 6 bases, with 12 bases between the two germline ends. Looked up from germline, CDR1 is LNHDA and CDR2 is SQIVND (reference sequence). CDR3 amino acids: CASSIGAWVQPQHF. The CDR3 region has the DNA TGTGCCAGTAGTATTGGGGCTTGGGTTCAGCCCCAGCATTTT. Full variable domain (outside the CDR3, taken from reference TRBV19 and TRBJ1-5): DGGITQSPKYLFRKEGQNVTLSCEQNLNHDAMYWYRQDPGQGLRLIYYSQIVNDFQKGDIAEGYSVSREKKESFPLTVTSAQKNPTAFYLCASSIGAWVQPQHFGDGTRLSIL.

The table lists this clonotype with many counts. V usage is TRBV7-9 and J usage is TRBJ2-1, with a possible D match to TRBD2 (7 bases). Per germline, CDR1 SEHNR and CDR2 FQNEAQ (reference sequence). The CDR3 extends over 17 amino acids. V lost 4 bases and J 4 bases, leaving 20 bases between the germline ends. CDR3 sequence: CASSSLWAGAEYNEQFF. DNA for the CDR3: TGTGCCAGCAGCTCCCTGTGGGCGGGGGCCGAGTACAATGAGCAGTTCTTC. Full variable domain (remainder filled in from reference TRBV7-9 and TRBJ2-1): DTGVSQNPRHKITKRGQNVTFRCDPISEHNRLYWYRQTLGQGPEFLTYFQNEAQLEKSRLLSDRFSAERPKGSFSTLEIQRTEQGDSAMYLCASSSLWAGAEYNEQFFGPGTRLTVL.

This clonotype has at least ten counts. The chain recombines TRBV7-8 with TRBJ1-1; maybe TRBD1 (6 bases). The germline gives CDR1 SGHVS, CDR2 FQNEAQ. The ends were cut back, 4 bases at V and 0 bases at J, with 12 bases in the middle. The length of the CDR3 is 15 residues. The CDR3 sequence is CASSSGTLMNTEAFF. Here the CDR3 DNA reads TGTGCCAGCAGCTCTGGGACACTCATGAACACTGAAGCTTTCTTT.

There are many counts of this clonotype. This chain uses TRBV7-8 with TRBJ1-1, with D unresolved. V lost 6 bases to trimming and J lost 5 bases, with 13 bases between them. This CDR3 comprises 13 residues. Germline-derived CDR1 and CDR2 are SGHVS and FQNEAQ. CDR3 amino acids: CASRLSGGTEAFF. The CDR3 DNA sequence: TGTGCCAGCAGGCTTAGCGGAGGAACTGAAGCTTTCTTT. The full variable domain, completed using reference TRBV7-8 and TRBJ1-1, is GAGVSQSPRYKVAKRGQDVALRCDPISGHVSLFWYQQALGQGPEFLTYFQNEAQLDKSGLPSDRFFAERPEGSVSTLKIQRTQQEDSAVYLCASRLSGGTEAFFGQGTRLTVV.

The genes are TRBV7-9 and TRBJ2-7, with 10 positions matching TRBD2. This CDR3 spans 16 amino acids. Per germline, CDR1 SEHNR and CDR2 FQNEAQ (reference sequence). V gave up 4 bases and J gave up 0 bases; unmatched junction bases: 6. In nucleotides, the CDR3 is TGTGCCAGCAGCTCCGCTAGCGGGGGAAGCTCCTACGAGCAGTACTTC. This encodes CASSSASGGSSYEQYF. Filled out from reference TRBV7-9 and TRBJ2-7, the complete variable domain reads DTGVSQNPRHKITKRGQNVTFRCDPISEHNRLYWYRQTLGQGPEFLTYFQNEAQLEKSRLLSDRFSAERPKGSFSTLEIQRTEQGDSAMYLCASSSASGGSSYEQYFGPGTRLTVT.

By sample fraction, this clonotype is medium-sized. A read error may account for a junction end that differs from germline. The J gene is TRBJ2-1, the V gene TRBV28; D uncertain. CDR1 is MDHEN, CDR2 SYDVKM, per germline. This CDR3 is built from 13 residues. As DNA, the CDR3 is TGCGCCAGCAGCCCCCCTAGCTACAATGAGCAGTTCTTC. This sequence encodes CASSPPSYNEQFF. Variable domain in full (rest from reference TRBV28 and TRBJ2-1): DVKVTQSSRYLVKRTGEKVFLECVQDMDHENMFWYRQDPGLGLRLIYFSYDVKMKEKGDIPEGYSVSREKKERFSLILESASTNQTSMYLCASSPPSYNEQFFGPGTRLTVL.

This clonotype ranks as medium-sized. V and J are TRBV28 and TRBJ2-3, with 10 bases identical to TRBD2. This CDR3 is 15 amino acids long. V trimming: 7 bases; J trimming: 10 bases; junction bases outside the gene matches: 14. The germline CDR1 and CDR2 sequences are MDHEN and SYDVKM. CDR3 in DNA: TGTGCCAGCACCCCTCGGACTAGCGGCTTGAGCTCGCAGTATTTT. This sequence encodes CASTPRTSGLSSQYF.

The chain carries TRBV27 and TRBJ1-5, with unresolved D. The CDR3 is 14 amino acids. The V end lost 3 bases, the J end lost 5 bases, and 11 bases lay between the germline ends. Per germline, CDR1 MNHEY and CDR2 SMNVEV (reference sequence). The CDR3 protein is CASSFGGPHQPQHF. The CDR3 DNA reads as TGTGCCAGCAGTTTTGGAGGGCCCCATCAGCCCCAGCATTTT.

The chain uses TRBV30 and TRBJ2-5, with 7 positions matching TRBD1. The V gene end was trimmed by 7 bases and the J gene end by 0 bases; junction bases not matched to a gene: 11. The CDR3 runs to 15 residues. Germline V gene lookup returns CDR1 GTSNPN and CDR2 SVGIG (reference sequence). The CDR3 coding sequence is TGTGCCTTCCAGTCCGGGACAGCGTACCAAGAGACCCAGTACTTC. It is translated as CAFQSGTAYQETQYF.

V and J are TRBV7-2 and TRBJ2-7; tentative D call: TRBD1 (6 bases). Germline V gene data show CDR1 as SGHTA and CDR2 as FQGNSA. The CDR3 contains 14 residues. V was shortened by 2 bases and J by 5 bases, with 13 bases between the two germline ends. CDR3 DNA: TGTGCCAGCAGCTTATCTCAGGGGATCAACGAGCAGTACTTC. Translated: CASSLSQGINEQYF.

This clonotype was seen once. The J gene is TRBJ2-5, the V gene TRBV6-5, with 15 bases fitting TRBD2. Germline values: CDR1 MNHEY, CDR2 SVGAGI. V lost 6 bases to trimming and J lost 1 base; unmatched junction nucleotides: 9. CDR3 length equals 18 residues. The CDR3 spells CASSPGTSGGRLQETQYF. For the CDR3, the DNA is TGTGCCAGCAGCCCAGGGACTAGCGGGGGGCGGCTCCAAGAGACCCAGTACTTC.

In this sample, this clonotype turned up many times. The chain joins TRBV23-1 to TRBJ2-3; 10 bases align to TRBD1. TRBV23-1 is an ORF, and what it does is uncertain. The trim removed 4 bases at V and 5 bases at J, leaving 12 bases unmatched. CDR3 size: 17 residues. The CDR3 DNA reads as TGCGCCAGCAGTCTATCCCGGGGACAGGGGTTGGGAGATACGCAGTATTTT. Translated, it gives CASSLSRGQGLGDTQYF.

This clonotype was counted many times. The DNA of the CDR3 is TGTGCCAGCAGCTTAGGAGGCAATAGGTACGAGCAGTACTTC. Amino acid sequence: CASSLGGNRYEQYF. The chain couples TRBV7-2 to TRBJ2-7; no clear D. This CDR3 has 14 amino acids. Germline V CDR1 and CDR2: SGHTA, FQGNSA. Trimming stripped 1 base from V and 4 bases from J, with 11 bases between.